The TCR beta chain under discussion was sequenced for a study of beta chain features in type 1 diabetes. Study overall: Healthy donors, compared against patients, showed similar age, gender and cell yields.

Sorting based on CD45RO/CCR7/CD25/CD127/CD95/CD27 separated CD4+ naive, central memory, regulatory and stem cell-like memory cells. There are 13 residues in the CDR3. V lost 8 bases to trimming and J lost 4 bases; unmatched junction nucleotides: 4. The germline V gene encodes CDR1 SGHAT and CDR2 FQNNGV. Expressed TCRB transcripts were sequenced because the isolated RNA had all been reverse transcribed beforehand. Using immunoSEQ multiplex PCR, the repertoire was profiled, and TCRdb retains in-frame clones only, with some absent. Of some 160,000 clones in the sample, 7.5% to 9.5% are singletons; the top ten hold about 2.5%. This clone was detected only a few times.

The chain links TRBV11-2 to TRBJ2-5, with 10 nucleotides matching TRBD1. Material: central memory CD4+ T cells from blood. The sequence was collected from a woman under 30 in good health. CDR3 amino acids: CASRGQGRETQYF. The CDR3 coding sequence is TGTGCCAGCCGGGGACAGGGGAGAGAGACCCAGTACTTC.